Each of the 20 T cell receptor beta chains below was sequenced from the same sample in a study of T cells of healthy individuals. From the 5' RACE reads, TCRdb called clonotypes with MiXCR, one entry per CDR3 protein. This sample carries about 96,000 distinct CDR3 sequences, about 16% of them seen once, and the ten largest clones take around 6.4%. Receptors were obtained from a human donor in good health.

This chain joins TRBV7-9 and TRBJ1-1; TRBD1 might be the D (5 bases). Trimming removed 5 bases from V and 0 bases from J, with 13 bases in between. CDR3 size: 15 residues. CDR1 SEHNR and CDR2 FQNEAQ come from the germline V gene (reference sequence). Here the CDR3 DNA reads TGTGCCAGCAGCCTTTCCAGGGTCCTGAACACTGAAGCTTTCTTT. This gives the protein CASSLSRVLNTEAFF.

This clonotype has a handful of counts. The gene calls are TRBV10-3 and TRBJ2-1; no clear D. CDR1 ENHRY and CDR2 SYGVKD come from the germline V gene. V gave up 5 bases and J gave up 5 bases, with 4 bases separating them. The CDR3 totals 11 residues. In nucleotides, the CDR3 is TGTGCCATCAGTTCCGACAATGAGCAGTTCTTC. It yields the protein CAISSDNEQFF.

V is TRBV7-2 and J is TRBJ2-3; D is perhaps TRBD2 (6 bases). Germline lookup yields CDR1 SGHTA and CDR2 FQGNSA. The CDR3 is 13 residues long. V was cut by 0 bases and J by 5 bases, with 6 bases left in between. This chain's CDR3 is CASSLAREDTQYF. The DNA of the CDR3 is TGTGCCAGCAGCTTAGCGCGGGAAGATACGCAGTATTTT.

The genes are TRBV27 and TRBJ1-6, with D maybe TRBD1 (5 bases). Germline values: CDR1 MNHEY, CDR2 SMNVEV (reference sequence). Trimming stripped 2 bases from V and 13 bases from J, with 15 bases between. The CDR3 spans 14 residues. The CDR3 region has the DNA TGTGCCAGCAGTTTAAGGGGTCGTGGCTTTCCCCTCCACTTT. This codes for CASSLRGRGFPLHF.

This clonotype was observed many times. The gene calls are TRBV10-3 and TRBJ2-2, with 10 nucleotides matching TRBD1. CDR1 ENHRY and CDR2 SYGVKD come from the germline V gene. The V segment lost 9 bases and the J segment 7 bases; nucleotides outside the gene matches: 5. The CDR3 spans 13 residues. CDR3 sequence: CAMTGGAIGELFF. CDR3 in DNA: TGTGCCATGACAGGGGGCGCGATCGGGGAGCTGTTTTTT.

This clonotype has a handful of counts. The rearrangement uses TRBV6-1 and TRBJ1-5, with a tentative D call TRBD1 (6 bases). Trimming left V 7 bases short and J 4 bases short, with 17 bases between. This CDR3 spans 15 amino acids. Germline values: CDR1 MNHNS, CDR2 SASEGT. The CDR3 here is CASIPRVGGNQPQHF. CDR3 DNA: TGTGCCAGCATCCCCAGGGTAGGGGGGAATCAGCCCCAGCATTTT.

The chain links TRBV5-4 to TRBJ1-6; TRBD1 might be the D (6 bases). CDR1 and CDR2 from the germline V gene are SGHNT and YYREEE (reference sequence). The CDR3 has 19 residues. Trimming cost V 4 bases and J 9 bases, with 29 bases left between them. The CDR3 region is CASSQDLPPPAGGLSPLHF. The CDR3 DNA follows: TGTGCCAGCAGCCAAGATCTCCCGCCTCCCGCGGGGGGCCTTTCACCCCTCCACTTT.

A few counts support this clonotype. V and J are TRBV6-2 or TRBV6-3 and TRBJ2-5, with TRBD2 matching 10 bases. The CDR3 is made up of 16 amino acids. Unmatched junction bases numbered 13, after V lost 7 bases and J lost 5 bases. Germline CDR1 and CDR2: MNHEY and SVGEGT. This CDR3 reads CASKELAGSFDETQYF. The CDR3 bases are TGTGCCAGCAAGGAACTAGCGGGGTCGTTTGACGAGACCCAGTACTTC.

This chain joins TRBV11-1 and TRBJ2-4; 8 nucleotides agree with TRBD2. The germline CDR1 and CDR2 sequences are SGHAT and FQDESV (reference sequence). There are 15 residues in the CDR3. V shed 4 bases and J 3 bases; nucleotides not matched to a gene: 5. The CDR3 protein is CASSSTSERKNIQYF. The DNA of the CDR3 is TGTGCCAGCAGCTCGACTAGCGAACGCAAAAACATTCAGTACTTC.

A word on this clonotype: This sequence may be a read error, since a much larger clone differs from it by one base. V and J are TRBV2 and TRBJ1-5, with 7 bases lining up with TRBD1. With 8 bases clipped from V and 4 bases from J, the junction kept 5 bases outside the gene matches. The CDR3 is 13 residues long. Germline V gives CDR1 SNHLY, CDR2 FYNNEI. The CDR3 DNA is TGTGCCAGCGTGGACAGGAGGAATCAGCCCCAGCATTTT. It yields the protein CASVDRRNQPQHF.

This clonotype was observed many times. This chain uses TRBV2 with TRBJ1-5; D is uncertain. Trimming stripped 3 bases from V and 9 bases from J, with 18 bases between. There are 15 residues in the CDR3. CDR1 is SNHLY and CDR2 is FYNNEI in the germline V gene. CDR3 DNA sequence: TGTGCCAGCAGTGACACCTCGAGGGCCTGGGGGCCCCAGCATTTT. It codes for CASSDTSRAWGPQHF.

By its share, this clonotype is medium-sized (0.01 to 0.1%). The rearrangement links TRBV11-2 to TRBJ2-1; D ambiguous. V was shortened by 1 base and J by 6 bases, with 13 bases between the two germline ends. Germline CDR1 and CDR2: SGHAT and FQNNGV. This CDR3 spans 15 amino acids. DNA for the CDR3: TGTGCCAGCAGCTTAGCCCCGAAAACCATCAATGAGCAGTTCTTC. Its translation is CASSLAPKTINEQFF.

In its sample, this clonotype was seen a few times. The chain couples TRBV19 to TRBJ2-7, with D uncertain. The CDR3 covers 15 residues. Looked up from germline, CDR1 is LNHDA and CDR2 is SQIVND (reference sequence). Trimming left V 7 bases short and J 0 bases short, with 16 bases between. Here the CDR3 reads CASKKGAESSYEQYF. As DNA, the CDR3 is TGTGCCAGTAAAAAAGGCGCGGAAAGCTCCTACGAGCAGTACTTC.

Concerning this clonotype itself: At one end, the junction sequence differs from germline, possibly due to a read error. The chain couples TRBV6-6 to TRBJ2-7, with TRBD2 as a possible D gene (5 bases). In germline, CDR1 is MNHNY, CDR2 SVGAGI (reference sequence). The CDR3 runs 15 residues. CDR3 in amino acids: CASSYSPEIGDEQYF. The CDR3 bases are TGTGCCAGCAGCTACTCGCCGGAAATCGGGGACGAGCAGTACTTC.

The chain has TRBV15 and TRBJ1-1; D unclear. V lost 4 bases, J lost 1 base, and 7 bases lay in between. The CDR3 has 13 amino acids. Germline values: CDR1 LNHNV, CDR2 YYDKDF (reference sequence). CDR3 region: CATSTRENTEAFF. The CDR3 coding sequence is TGTGCCACCAGCACACGGGAGAACACTGAAGCTTTCTTT.

This clonotype was counted a few times. J is TRBJ2-7 and V is TRBV5-1; D remains ambiguous. CDR1 is SGHRS, CDR2 YFSETQ, per germline. This CDR3 comprises 14 residues. V lost 4 bases and J lost 0, with 11 bases in between. CDR3 coding DNA: TGCGCCAGCAGCGTCAGTAGGAGCTCCTACGAGCAGTACTTC. As protein: CASSVSRSSYEQYF.

The V call is TRBV6-5, the J call TRBJ2-7; 8 bases match TRBD1. The CDR3 consists of 15 residues. V was clipped by 4 bases and J by 3 bases; unmatched bases: 8. CDR1 and CDR2 (germline): MNHEY, SVGAGI. Here the CDR3 DNA reads TGTGCCAGCAGTTTTGCCGGGACAGGCCTCTACGAGCAGTACTTC. It specifies CASSFAGTGLYEQYF.

This clonotype has a handful of counts. The chain links TRBV6-6 to TRBJ2-7; D is undetermined. Deletions cut 0 bases from V and 7 bases from J, with 7 bases between. The germline gives CDR1 MNHNY, CDR2 SVGAGI (reference sequence). The CDR3 is 12 amino acids. The CDR3 DNA sequence: TGTGCCAGCAGTTACTCGAATAGGGAGCAGTACTTC. Amino acids: CASSYSNREQYF.

The chain couples TRBV29-1 to TRBJ2-5; TRBD1 aligns across 8 bases. V gave up 4 bases and J gave up 5 bases; unmatched junction bases: 3. From germline, CDR1 is SQVTM and CDR2 ANQGSEA. CDR3 size: 12 residues. DNA for the CDR3: TGCAGCGTTGGACAGGGGCAGGAGACCCAGTACTTC. Amino acid sequence: CSVGQGQETQYF.

In DNA, the CDR3 is TGTGCCAGCAGCTTCCCCACAGGGAACACCGGGGAGCTGTTTTTT. Amino acids: CASSFPTGNTGELFF. The chain carries TRBV11-1 and TRBJ2-2; possibly TRBD1 for D (5 bases). The CDR3 is 15 amino acids. V was shortened by 3 bases and J by 1 base, with 9 bases between the two germline ends. Germline V gene sequence: CDR1 SGHAT, CDR2 FQDESV (reference sequence).